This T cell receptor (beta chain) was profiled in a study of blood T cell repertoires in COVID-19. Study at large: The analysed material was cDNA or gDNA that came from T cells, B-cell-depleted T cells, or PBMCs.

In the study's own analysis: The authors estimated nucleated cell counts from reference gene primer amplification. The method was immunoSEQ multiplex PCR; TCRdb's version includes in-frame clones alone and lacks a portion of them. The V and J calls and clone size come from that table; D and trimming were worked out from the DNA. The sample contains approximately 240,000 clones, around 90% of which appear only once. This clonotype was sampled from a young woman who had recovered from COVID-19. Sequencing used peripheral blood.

The CDR3 DNA sequence: TGTGCCAGCACCCCGGGGGGGCGCACAGATACGCAGTATTTT. Its protein product is CASTPGGRTDTQYF. The gene calls are TRBV7-2 and TRBJ2-3; TRBD2 matches 8 bases. V lost 7 bases, J lost 1 base, and 4 bases stayed unmatched. CDR1 is SGHTA, CDR2 FQGNSA, per germline. This CDR3 is built from 14 residues. The full variable domain, its missing parts supplied by reference TRBV7-2 and TRBJ2-3, is GAGVSQSPSNKVTEKGKDVELRCDPISGHTALYWYRQSLGQGLEFLIYFQGNSAPDKSGLPSDRFSAERTGGSVSTLTIQRTQQEDSAVYLCASTPGGRTDTQYFGPGTRLTVL.